This T cell receptor beta chain derives from a study of blood T cell repertoires in COVID-19. The assay was immunoSEQ multiplex PCR, and TCRdb's table has in-frame clones only and misses some. The sample includes roughly 100,000 clones, about 86% seen only once; the top ten take around 4.4%. There are 16 residues in the CDR3. In germline, CDR1 is SGHNT, CDR2 YENEEA. V was cut by 4 bases and J by 1 base, with 11 bases left in between. V is TRBV11-3 and J is TRBJ2-6, with a weak D call TRBD2 (6 bases). This sequence was found in a man in his 60s with acute or convalescent COVID-19. Material for sequencing was peripheral blood. CDR3 region: CASSSRLGSGANVLTF. For the CDR3, the DNA is TGTGCCAGCAGCTCACGACTAGGGTCTGGGGCCAACGTCCTGACTTTC.